What follows are 15 T cell receptor beta chains derived from one specimen sequenced in a study of spatial heterogeneity in lung cancer. The sample's time point: sample taken at primary tumor resection. Tumor, nontumor lung or frozen PBMC supplied whole RNA, sequenced without sorting. A single record per CDR3 protein comes from TCRdb applying MiXCR to the 5' RACE reads. This sample yields about 15,000 distinct CDR3 sequences, of which approximately 7.5% are seen a single time; 33% belongs to the top ten. Sample: PBMCs, taken at surgery. The origin of the receptors is a female donor with early-stage non-small cell lung cancer.

The chain recombines TRBV28 with TRBJ1-1; 7 nucleotides line up with TRBD1. The CDR3 length is 16 residues. J was trimmed by 6 bases and V by 5 bases; bases with no gene match: 15. Germline lookup yields CDR1 MDHEN and CDR2 SYDVKM. The CDR3 DNA is TGTGCCAGCAGTCCCCCAGGGGGGGCGTTGGGCTCTGAAGCTTTCTTT. Residues: CASSPPGGALGSEAFF.

This clonotype was detected ten times or more. This sequence joins TRBV5-4 and TRBJ2-2; D tentatively reads TRBD1 or TRBD2 (5 bases each). V was trimmed by 3 bases and J by 4 bases, leaving 13 bases between them. Germline V gene sequence: CDR1 SGHNT, CDR2 YYREEE (reference sequence). CDR3 length: 15 residues. As DNA, the CDR3 is TGTGCCAGCAGCTGGGGCCAGCGGTCCACCGGGGAGCTGTTTTTT. Its protein product is CASSWGQRSTGELFF.

This clonotype came up many times. V is TRBV18 and J is TRBJ1-2, with D perhaps matching TRBD1 (5 bases). From germline, CDR1 is KGHSH and CDR2 LQKENI. The ends were cut back, 1 base at V and 6 bases at J, with 9 bases in the middle. The CDR3 loop spans 13 amino acids. In DNA, the CDR3 is TGTGCCAGCTCACCACGGGGCGGGGATGGCTACACCTTC. Its translation: CASSPRGGDGYTF.

The sample holds many counts of this clonotype. The chain uses TRBV5-6 and TRBJ2-5; D unresolved. The germline V and J ends were trimmed by 5 bases and 1 base, with 12 bases remaining between them. Germline loops: CDR1 SGHDT, CDR2 YYEEEE. The CDR3 sequence is 14 residues long. The CDR3 coding sequence is TGTGCCAGCAGTCTAAAAAAGGTCCAAGAGACCCAGTACTTC. Translation gives CASSLKKVQETQYF.

Turning to this clonotype: A read error may be the cause here, since a much bigger clone is one base away. The chain recombines TRBV11-2 with TRBJ2-3; D call uncertain. Germline CDR1 SGHAT, CDR2 FQNNGV. V lost 3 bases and J 7 bases, leaving 11 bases between the germline ends. The CDR3 extends over 13 amino acids. The CDR3 here is CASSFMGKNTQYF. The CDR3 DNA is TGTGCCAGCAGCTTCATGGGGAAAAATACGCAGTATTTT. The full variable domain, in which reference TRBV11-2 and TRBJ2-3 provide the parts outside the CDR3, is EAGVAQSPRYKIIEKRQSVAFWCNPISGHATLYWYQQILGQGPKLLIQFQNNGVVDDSQLPKDRFSAERLKGVDSTLKIQPAKLEDSAVYLCASSFMGKNTQYFGPGTRLTVL.

The table lists this clonotype with many counts. V gene TRBV7-2 combines with J gene TRBJ2-7; no reliable D call. The CDR3 runs to 12 residues. V dropped 7 bases and J dropped 1 base, with 8 bases sitting between them. Germline lookup yields CDR1 SGHTA and CDR2 FQGNSA. CDR3 loop: CASNYPSYEQYF. CDR3 in DNA: TGTGCCAGCAACTATCCTTCCTACGAGCAGTACTTC.

This clonotype was observed a handful of times. This rearrangement joins TRBV6-5 to TRBJ2-1; TRBD1 aligns across 8 bases. Trimming took 6 bases from V and 1 from J; bases not matched to a gene: 11. The germline V gene encodes CDR1 MNHEY and CDR2 SVGAGI. There are 17 residues in the CDR3. The CDR3 nucleotides read TGTGCCAGCAGATCCCTGGACAGGGAGCGATCCTACAATGAGCAGTTCTTC. Its translation is CASRSLDRERSYNEQFF.

This clonotype was seen more than once but under ten times. The chain joins TRBV12-3 or TRBV12-4 to TRBJ1-4, with D tentatively TRBD1 (5 bases). The CDR3 is 16 residues long. V shed 5 bases and J shed 5 bases, with 18 bases lying between them. Here the CDR3 DNA reads TGTGCCAGCAGTGATGGGCCTGGGGGGATGAATGAAAAACTGTTTTTT. Translated, it gives CASSDGPGGMNEKLFF.

This clonotype was observed a few times. The V and J genes are TRBV29-1 and TRBJ2-5; TRBD2 matches 10 bases. V was clipped by 4 bases and J by 3 bases; unmatched bases: 5. Germline V gene lookup returns CDR1 SQVTM and CDR2 ANQGSEA. This CDR3 region has 14 residues. The CDR3 here is CSVVLSGREETQYF. For the CDR3, the DNA is TGCAGCGTTGTGCTCAGCGGGAGGGAAGAGACCCAGTACTTC. Complete variable domain (other parts from reference TRBV29-1 and TRBJ2-5): SAVISQKPSRDICQRGTSLTIQCQVDSQVTMMFWYRQQPGQSLTLIATANQGSEATYESGFVIDKFPISRPNLTFSTLTVSNMSPEDSSIYLCSVVLSGREETQYFGPGTRLLVL.

This clonotype was counted ten times or more. The V gene is TRBV20-1, the J gene TRBJ1-5; 7 positions match TRBD1. CDR1 is DFQATT and CDR2 is SNEGSKA in the germline V gene (reference sequence). The CDR3 length is 17 residues. Trimming cost V 0 bases and J 0 bases; bases outside gene matches: 8. DNA for the CDR3: TGCAGTGCTAGAGATAAGGGACAGTCATATAGCAATCAGCCCCAGCATTTT. Translating it yields CSARDKGQSYSNQPQHF.

The gene calls are TRBV7-3 and TRBJ1-1, with TRBD1 as a possible D gene (6 bases). Germline assignment: CDR1 SGHTA and CDR2 FQGTGA. With 6 bases removed from V and 2 bases from J, the gap between germline ends came to 10 bases. The length of the CDR3 is 13 residues. DNA of the CDR3: TGTGCCAGCAGACAGGACAGAAACACTGAAGCTTTCTTT. Translation gives CASRQDRNTEAFF.

By sample fraction, this clonotype is medium-sized. The V gene is TRBV18, the J gene TRBJ2-2; 7 bases map to TRBD1. J was trimmed by 0 bases and V by 1 base; bases with no gene match: 5. Germline CDR1 KGHSH, CDR2 LQKENI. The CDR3 has 17 residues. For the CDR3, the DNA is TGTGCCAGCTCACCACAGAGAGGGGGCCCGAACACCGGGGAGCTGTTTTTT. Translating it yields CASSPQRGGPNTGELFF.

The V and J genes are TRBV6-5 and TRBJ2-5; D perhaps matches TRBD2 (6 bases). The CDR3 loop spans 17 amino acids. The V and J ends lost 2 bases and 5 bases respectively, with 21 bases between them. Per germline, CDR1 MNHEY and CDR2 SVGAGI. This CDR3 is CASSYLNWRGDGETQYF. CDR3 in DNA: TGTGCCAGCAGTTACCTCAACTGGCGGGGAGATGGGGAGACCCAGTACTTC.

In this sample, this clonotype turned up many times. This chain joins TRBV12-3 or TRBV12-4 and TRBJ2-1; 12 bases match TRBD2. This CDR3 region has 14 residues. Trimming removed 5 bases from V and 6 bases from J; junction bases left unmatched: 2. CDR3 sequence: CASSPSGGANEQFF. DNA for the CDR3: TGTGCCAGCAGTCCTAGCGGGGGGGCCAATGAGCAGTTCTTC.

This clonotype was found many times. The J gene is TRBJ2-1, the V gene TRBV19; 9 positions agree with TRBD1. Germline CDR1 reads LNHDA; CDR2 reads SQIVND (reference sequence). This CDR3 has 17 residues. The V and J ends lost 0 bases and 8 bases, in that order; junction bases with no gene match: 11. This chain's CDR3 is CASSIDLHRGPRDEQFF. Here the CDR3 DNA reads TGTGCCAGTAGTATAGATCTACACAGGGGGCCGCGGGATGAGCAGTTCTTC.